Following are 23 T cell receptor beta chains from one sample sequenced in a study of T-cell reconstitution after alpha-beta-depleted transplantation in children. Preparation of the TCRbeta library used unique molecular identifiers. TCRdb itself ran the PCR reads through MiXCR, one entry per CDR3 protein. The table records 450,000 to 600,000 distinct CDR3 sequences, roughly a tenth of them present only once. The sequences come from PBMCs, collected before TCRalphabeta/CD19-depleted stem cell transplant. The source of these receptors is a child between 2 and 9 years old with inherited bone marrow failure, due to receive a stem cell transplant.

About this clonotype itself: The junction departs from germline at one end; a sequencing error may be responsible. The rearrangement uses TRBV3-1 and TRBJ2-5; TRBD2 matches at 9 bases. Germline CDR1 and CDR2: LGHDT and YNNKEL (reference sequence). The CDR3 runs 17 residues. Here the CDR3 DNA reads TGTGCCAGCACCCAAGGGGAAAGACTAGCGGCTGAAGAGACCCAGTACTTC. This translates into CASTQGERLAAEETQYF.

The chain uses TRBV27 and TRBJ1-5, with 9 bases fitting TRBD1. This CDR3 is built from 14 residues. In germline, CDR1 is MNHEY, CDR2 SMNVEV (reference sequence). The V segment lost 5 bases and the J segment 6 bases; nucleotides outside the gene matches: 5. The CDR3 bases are TGTGCCAGCAGTCCCCCGGGACAGGGTCAGCCCCAGCATTTT. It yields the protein CASSPPGQGQPQHF.

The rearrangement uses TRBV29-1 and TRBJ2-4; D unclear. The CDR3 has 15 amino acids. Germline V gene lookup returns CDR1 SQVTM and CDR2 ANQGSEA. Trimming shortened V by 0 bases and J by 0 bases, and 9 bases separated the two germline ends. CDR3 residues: CSVEDLHLAKNIQYF. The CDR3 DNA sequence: TGCAGCGTTGAAGATCTTCATCTAGCCAAAAACATTCAGTACTTC.

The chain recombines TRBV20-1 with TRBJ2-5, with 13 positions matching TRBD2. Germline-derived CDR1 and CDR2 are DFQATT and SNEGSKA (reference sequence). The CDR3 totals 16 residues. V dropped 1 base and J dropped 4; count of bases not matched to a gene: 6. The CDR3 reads CSARGWTSGRRETQYF. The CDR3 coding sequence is TGCAGTGCTAGAGGTTGGACTAGCGGGAGACGAGAGACCCAGTACTTC.

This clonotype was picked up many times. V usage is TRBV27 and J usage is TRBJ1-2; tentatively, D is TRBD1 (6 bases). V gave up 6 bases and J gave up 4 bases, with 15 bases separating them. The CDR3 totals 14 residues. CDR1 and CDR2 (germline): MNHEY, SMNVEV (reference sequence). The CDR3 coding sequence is TGTGCCAGCAGCATACGTCGGGGGCCCTATGGCTACACCTTC. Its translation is CASSIRRGPYGYTF.

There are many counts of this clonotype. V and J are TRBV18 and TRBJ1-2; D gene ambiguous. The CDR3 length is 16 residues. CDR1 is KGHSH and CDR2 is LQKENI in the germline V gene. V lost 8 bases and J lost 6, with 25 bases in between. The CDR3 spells CASHAGWRLRKDGYTF. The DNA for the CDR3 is TGTGCCAGCCACGCGGGCTGGCGGCTGAGGAAGGATGGCTACACCTTC. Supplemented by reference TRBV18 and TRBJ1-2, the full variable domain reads NAGVMQNPRHLVRRRGQEARLRCSPMKGHSHVYWYRQLPEEGLKFMVYLQKENIIDESGMPKERFSAEFPKEGPSILRIQQVVRGDSAAYFCASHAGWRLRKDGYTFGSGTRLTVV.

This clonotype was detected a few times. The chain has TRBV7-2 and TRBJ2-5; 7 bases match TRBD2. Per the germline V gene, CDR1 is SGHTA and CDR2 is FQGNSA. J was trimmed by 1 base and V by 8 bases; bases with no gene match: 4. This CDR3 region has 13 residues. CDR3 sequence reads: CASGGGVQETQYF. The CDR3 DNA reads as TGTGCCAGCGGGGGGGGGGTCCAAGAGACCCAGTACTTC.

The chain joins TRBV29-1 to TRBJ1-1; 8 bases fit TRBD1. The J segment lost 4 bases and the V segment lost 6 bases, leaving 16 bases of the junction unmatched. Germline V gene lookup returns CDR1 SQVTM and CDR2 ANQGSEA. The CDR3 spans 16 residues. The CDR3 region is CSVYEYGQGRSTEAFF. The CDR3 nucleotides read TGCAGCGTCTACGAATATGGACAGGGTAGAAGCACTGAAGCTTTCTTT.

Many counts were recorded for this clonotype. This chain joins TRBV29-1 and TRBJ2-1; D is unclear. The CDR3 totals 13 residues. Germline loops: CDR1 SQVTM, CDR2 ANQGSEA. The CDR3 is CSTSLGPRNEQFF. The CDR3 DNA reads TGCAGTACCTCGTTGGGCCCCCGTAATGAGCAGTTCTTC.

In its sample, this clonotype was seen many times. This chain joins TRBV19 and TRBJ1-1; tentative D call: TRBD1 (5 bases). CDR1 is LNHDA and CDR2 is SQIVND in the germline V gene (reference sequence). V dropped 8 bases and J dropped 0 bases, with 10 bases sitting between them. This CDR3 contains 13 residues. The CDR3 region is CASRTSLNTEAFF. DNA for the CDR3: TGTGCCAGTCGGACATCCTTGAACACTGAAGCTTTCTTT.

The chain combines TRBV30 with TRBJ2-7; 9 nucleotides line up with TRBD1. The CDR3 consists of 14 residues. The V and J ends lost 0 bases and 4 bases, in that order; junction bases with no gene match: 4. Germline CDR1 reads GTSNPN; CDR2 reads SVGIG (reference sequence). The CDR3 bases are TGTGCCTGGAGTGTTTGGGGACAGGGTTACGAGCAGTACTTC. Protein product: CAWSVWGQGYEQYF.

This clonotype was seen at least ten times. The DNA of the CDR3 is TGCGCCAGCAGCTTCCATCGGACCGGGACAGGGGGCTCTTACGAGCAGTACTTC. This codes for CASSFHRTGTGGSYEQYF. The chain recombines TRBV4-3 with TRBJ2-7, with 12 bases matching TRBD1. V shed 5 bases and J 4 bases; nucleotides not matched to a gene: 15. CDR3 length: 18 residues. Germline V lookup: CDR1 LGHNA, CDR2 YSLEER.

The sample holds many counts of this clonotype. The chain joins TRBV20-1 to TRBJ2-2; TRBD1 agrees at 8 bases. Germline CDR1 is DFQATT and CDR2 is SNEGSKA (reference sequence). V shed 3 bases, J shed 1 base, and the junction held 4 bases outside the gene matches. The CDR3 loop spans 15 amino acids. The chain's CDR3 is CSASSGGQNTGELFF. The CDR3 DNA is TGCAGTGCTAGCTCAGGGGGCCAGAACACCGGGGAGCTGTTTTTT.

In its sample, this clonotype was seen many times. Here the CDR3 reads CASSPRDRRRGNDYTF. CDR3 bases: TGTGCCAGCAGTCCGCGCGACAGGCGACGGGGGAATGACTACACCTTC. The J gene is TRBJ1-2, the V gene TRBV6-2 or TRBV6-3; the D gene is possibly TRBD1 (6 bases). The CDR3 contains 16 residues. V lost 5 bases and J lost 10, with 26 bases in between. Germline V gene sequence: CDR1 MNHEY, CDR2 SVGEGT.

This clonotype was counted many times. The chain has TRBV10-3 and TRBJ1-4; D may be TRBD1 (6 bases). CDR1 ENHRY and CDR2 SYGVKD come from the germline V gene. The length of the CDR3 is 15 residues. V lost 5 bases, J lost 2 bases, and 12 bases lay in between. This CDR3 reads CAISSTRGTNEKLFF. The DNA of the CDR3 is TGTGCCATCAGTTCAACAAGGGGGACTAATGAAAAACTGTTTTTT.

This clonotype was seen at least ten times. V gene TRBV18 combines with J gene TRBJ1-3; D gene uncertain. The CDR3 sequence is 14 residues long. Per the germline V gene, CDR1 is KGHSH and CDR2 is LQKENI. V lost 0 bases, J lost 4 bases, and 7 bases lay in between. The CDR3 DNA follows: TGTGCCAGCTCACCACCCGGTGGGGGAAACACCATATATTTT. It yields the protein CASSPPGGGNTIYF.

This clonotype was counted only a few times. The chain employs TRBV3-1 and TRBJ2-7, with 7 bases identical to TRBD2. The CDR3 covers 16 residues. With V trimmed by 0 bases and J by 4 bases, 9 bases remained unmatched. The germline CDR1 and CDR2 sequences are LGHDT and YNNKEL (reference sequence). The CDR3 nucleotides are TGTGCCAGCAGCCAAGAGGTGGGCGGGAGTACTTACGAGCAGTACTTC. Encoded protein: CASSQEVGGSTYEQYF.

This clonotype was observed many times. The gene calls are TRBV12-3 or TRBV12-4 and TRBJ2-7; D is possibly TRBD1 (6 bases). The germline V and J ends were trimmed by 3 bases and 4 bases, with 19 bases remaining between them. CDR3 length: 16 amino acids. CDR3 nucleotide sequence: TGTGCCAGCAGTTTTTTTCTGACCCTCCAGGGGTACGAGCAGTACTTC. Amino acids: CASSFFLTLQGYEQYF.

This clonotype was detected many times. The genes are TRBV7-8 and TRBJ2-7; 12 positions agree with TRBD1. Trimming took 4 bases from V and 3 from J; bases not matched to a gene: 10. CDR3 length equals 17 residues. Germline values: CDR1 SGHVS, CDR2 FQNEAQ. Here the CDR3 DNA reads TGTGCCAGCAGCTACCCGGGACAGGGGGCGTCGTACTACGAGCAGTACTTC. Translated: CASSYPGQGASYYEQYF.

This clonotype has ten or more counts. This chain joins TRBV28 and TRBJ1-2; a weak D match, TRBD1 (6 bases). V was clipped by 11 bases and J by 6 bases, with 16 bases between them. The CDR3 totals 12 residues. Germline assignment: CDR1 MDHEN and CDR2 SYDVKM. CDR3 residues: CAGGGGEDGYTF. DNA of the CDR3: TGTGCCGGGGGGGGCGGAGAGGATGGCTACACCTTC.

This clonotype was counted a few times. This chain's CDR3 is CASSLQGAGTGELFF. As DNA, the CDR3 is TGCGCCAGCAGCTTGCAGGGGGCAGGCACCGGGGAGCTGTTTTTT. The rearrangement links TRBV5-1 to TRBJ2-2; 8 bases map to TRBD1. Germline CDR1 is SGHRS and CDR2 is YFSETQ. The CDR3 loop spans 15 amino acids. The V gene end was trimmed by 1 base and the J gene end by 4 bases; junction bases not matched to a gene: 3. Using reference TRBV5-1 and TRBJ2-2 for the parts outside the CDR3, the full variable domain is KAGVTQTPRYLIKTRGQQVTLSCSPISGHRSVSWYQQTPGQGLQFLFEYFSETQRNKGNFPGRFSGRQFSNSRSEMNVSTLELGDSALYLCASSLQGAGTGELFFGEGSRLTVL.

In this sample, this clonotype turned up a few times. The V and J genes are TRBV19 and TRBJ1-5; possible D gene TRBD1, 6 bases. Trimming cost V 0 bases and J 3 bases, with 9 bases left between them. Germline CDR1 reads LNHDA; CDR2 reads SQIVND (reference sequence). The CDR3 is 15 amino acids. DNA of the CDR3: TGTGCCAGTAGTATAGACGGGGACATCAATCAGCCCCAGCATTTT. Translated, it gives CASSIDGDINQPQHF.

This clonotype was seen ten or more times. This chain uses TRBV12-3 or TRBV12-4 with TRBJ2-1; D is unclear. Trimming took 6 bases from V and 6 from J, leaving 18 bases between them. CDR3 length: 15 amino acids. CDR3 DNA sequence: TGTGCCAGCAGCAAAGGCTCGAGCTGGTTCAATGAGCAGTTCTTC. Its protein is CASSKGSSWFNEQFF.